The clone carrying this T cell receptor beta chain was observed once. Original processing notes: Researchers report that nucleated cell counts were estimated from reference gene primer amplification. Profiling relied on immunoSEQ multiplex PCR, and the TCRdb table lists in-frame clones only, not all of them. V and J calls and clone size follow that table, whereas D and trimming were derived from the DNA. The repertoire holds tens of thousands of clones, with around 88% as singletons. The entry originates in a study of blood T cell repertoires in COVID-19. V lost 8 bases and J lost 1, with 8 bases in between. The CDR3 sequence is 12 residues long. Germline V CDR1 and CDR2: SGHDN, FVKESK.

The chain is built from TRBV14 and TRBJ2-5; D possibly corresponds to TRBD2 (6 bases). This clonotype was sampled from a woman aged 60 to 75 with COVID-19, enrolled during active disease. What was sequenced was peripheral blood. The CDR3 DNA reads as TGTGCCAGCGGGGGGACCCAAGAGACCCAGTACTTC. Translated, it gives CASGGTQETQYF.